One sample yielded the 25 T cell receptor beta chains listed below, sequenced in a study of blood T cell repertoires in COVID-19. The method was immunoSEQ multiplex PCR; TCRdb's version includes in-frame clones alone and lacks a portion of them. The sample includes some 200,000 clones, 83% seen only once; the top ten take 4.5% to 5%. Specimen: PBMCs or T cells enriched from blood (not recorded which). These receptors were taken from a woman aged 45 to 65 who had been exposed to COVID-19.

The CDR3 here is CASSIGRVQTPNQPQHF. In DNA form, the CDR3 reads TGTGCCAGTAGTATCGGGAGGGTACAGACCCCCAATCAGCCCCAGCATTTT. The rearrangement joins TRBV19 to TRBJ1-5; D gene unclear. From germline, CDR1 is LNHDA and CDR2 SQIVND (reference sequence). Trimming pared 3 bases from V and 3 bases from J, leaving 18 bases between. The length of the CDR3 is 17 residues.

The chain is built from TRBV5-1 and TRBJ2-7, with D maybe TRBD2 (5 bases). The CDR3 runs to 14 residues. In germline, CDR1 is SGHRS, CDR2 YFSETQ. With 0 bases removed from V and 2 bases from J, the gap between germline ends came to 9 bases. The CDR3 here is CASSLDGKAYEQYF. CDR3 coding DNA: TGCGCCAGCAGCTTGGACGGGAAAGCCTACGAGCAGTACTTC.

The gene calls are TRBV2 and TRBJ2-3, with 8 bases that match TRBD1. This CDR3 comprises 14 residues. J was trimmed by 6 bases and V by 8 bases; bases with no gene match: 10. Germline V gives CDR1 SNHLY, CDR2 FYNNEI. The CDR3 DNA reads TGTGCCAGCCAGTACTGGGACAGGAGTGATACGCAGTATTTT. Translation gives CASQYWDRSDTQYF.

The CDR3 here is CASRTEDSYTYEQYF. CDR3 DNA: TGTGCCAGCAGAACCGAGGACTCGTACACCTACGAGCAGTACTTC. The chain uses TRBV6-5 and TRBJ2-7; tentatively, D is TRBD2 (5 bases). V was clipped by 6 bases and J by 2 bases, with 17 bases between them. CDR3 length: 15 amino acids. Germline lookup yields CDR1 MNHEY and CDR2 SVGAGI.

The chain links TRBV7-2 to TRBJ2-6; D is possibly TRBD1 (6 bases). The CDR3 has 15 amino acids. Germline V gene lookup returns CDR1 SGHTA and CDR2 FQGNSA. Trimming removed 5 bases from V and 0 bases from J, with 8 bases in between. The CDR3 DNA reads TGTGCCAGCAGCCCACAGGGCTCTGGGGCCAACGTCCTGACTTTC. This gives the protein CASSPQGSGANVLTF. Full variable domain (outside the CDR3, taken from reference TRBV7-2 and TRBJ2-6): GAGVSQSPSNKVTEKGKDVELRCDPISGHTALYWYRQSLGQGLEFLIYFQGNSAPDKSGLPSDRFSAERTGGSVSTLTIQRTQQEDSAVYLCASSPQGSGANVLTFGAGSRLTVL.

V gene TRBV27 combines with J gene TRBJ2-5, with D perhaps TRBD2 (6 bases). V shed 8 bases and J shed 5 bases, with 15 bases lying between them. In germline, CDR1 is MNHEY, CDR2 SMNVEV (reference sequence). The CDR3 loop spans 13 amino acids. The CDR3 is CASSRGGEETQYF. CDR3 DNA sequence: TGTGCCAGCTCGAGGGGAGGAGAGGAGACCCAGTACTTC.

The rearrangement joins TRBV5-4 to TRBJ2-7; 8 bases agree with TRBD1. The CDR3 runs to 15 residues. Germline trimming cut 2 bases from V and 1 base from J; bases unmatched to any gene: 5. From germline, CDR1 is SGHNT and CDR2 YYREEE (reference sequence). CDR3 nucleotide sequence: TGTGCCAGCAGCTTCGGACAGGGAAGTTCCTACGAGCAGTACTTC. It codes for CASSFGQGSSYEQYF.

V and J are TRBV11-1 and TRBJ2-7; D might be TRBD1 (5 bases). The CDR3 contains 13 residues. V was clipped by 5 bases and J by 0 bases, with 8 bases between them. Per the germline V gene, CDR1 is SGHAT and CDR2 is FQDESV (reference sequence). CDR3 DNA: TGTGCCAGCAGCCGACAGAGCTCCTACGAGCAGTACTTC. Its protein product is CASSRQSSYEQYF.

The chain is built from TRBV3-1 (or the pseudogene TRBV3-2) and TRBJ1-2; TRBD1 matches 9 bases. From germline, CDR1 is LGHDT and CDR2 YNNKEL (reference sequence). The CDR3 consists of 16 residues. Germline trimming cut 4 bases from V and 6 bases from J; bases unmatched to any gene: 12. The chain's CDR3 is CASSPRDRAQEHGYTF. The DNA of the CDR3 is TGTGCCAGCAGCCCCCGGGACAGGGCCCAGGAACATGGCTACACCTTC.

A single count supports this clone. The J gene is TRBJ1-1, the V gene TRBV4-1; D gene ambiguous. Germline lookup yields CDR1 MGHRA and CDR2 YSYEKL. The CDR3 is made up of 15 amino acids. Trimming removed 0 bases at V and 0 bases at J, with 8 bases between. In DNA form, the CDR3 reads TGCGCCAGCAGCCAAGATGATAGTATGAACACTGAAGCTTTCTTT. Its translation is CASSQDDSMNTEAFF.

CDR3 loop: CASSYEGGDTQYF. The DNA of the CDR3 is TGTGCCAGCAGTTACGAGGGAGGAGATACGCAGTATTTT. The V call is TRBV6-2 or TRBV6-3, the J call TRBJ2-3; D might be TRBD2 (6 bases). Germline-derived CDR1 and CDR2 are MNHEY and SVGEGT. The CDR3 is 13 residues long. The germline V and J ends were trimmed by 2 bases and 5 bases, with 8 bases remaining between them.

The chain links TRBV6-4 to TRBJ1-1; D is possibly TRBD1 (5 bases). The CDR3 is 16 amino acids. Germline CDR1 and CDR2: MRHNA and SNTAGT. V was pared by 6 bases and J by 6 bases, with 23 bases between. This CDR3 reads CASRGGAKGVGSEAFF. For the CDR3, the DNA is TGTGCCAGCAGGGGGGGAGCCAAAGGGGTTGGTTCTGAAGCTTTCTTT.

The rearrangement links TRBV28 to TRBJ1-1, with a weak D call TRBD1 (5 bases). Germline values: CDR1 MDHEN, CDR2 SYDVKM. V gave up 5 bases and J gave up 10 bases, with 14 bases separating them. CDR3 length: 12 amino acids. In DNA form, the CDR3 reads TGTGCCAGCAGTCTCAGGGCGACGGGAGCTTTCTTT. Translating gives CASSLRATGAFF.

The chain's CDR3 is CAWRPGTVGNTIYF. CDR3 DNA: TGTGCCTGGAGGCCAGGGACAGTTGGAAACACCATATATTTT. V gene TRBV30 combines with J gene TRBJ1-3; 7 positions agree with TRBD1. This CDR3 has 14 amino acids. Germline loops: CDR1 GTSNPN, CDR2 SVGIG (reference sequence). Trimming removed 3 bases from V and 3 bases from J; junction bases left unmatched: 5.

This chain links TRBV10-2 with TRBJ2-3; D perhaps matches TRBD2 (7 bases). Looked up from germline, CDR1 is WSHSY and CDR2 is SAAADI. The V gene lost 8 bases and the J gene lost 2 bases, with 11 bases spanning the gap. The CDR3 has 13 amino acids. CDR3 protein: CASEGGVTDTQYF. CDR3 coding DNA: TGCGCCAGCGAGGGGGGGGTCACAGATACGCAGTATTTT.

This clone was counted between two and nine times. The chain couples TRBV21-1 to TRBJ2-5; the table's D call, TRBD2, was not checked against the DNA. TRBV21-1 represents a pseudogene. CDR3 length: 19 residues. CDR3 sequence reads: CASSSTGSGSGVPGETQYF. The CDR3, as DNA: TGTGCCAGCAGCTCTACGGGTTCAGGTAGCGGGGTCCCGGGGGAGACCCAGTACTTC.

As DNA, the CDR3 is TGTGCCAGCAGCCCCGCGGGGCAGAGCTATAATTCACCCCTCCACTTT. It specifies CASSPAGQSYNSPLHF. The gene calls are TRBV9 and TRBJ1-6; D is possibly TRBD1 (5 bases). V was clipped by 4 bases and J by 3 bases, with 14 bases between them. The CDR3 extends over 16 amino acids. CDR1 SGDLS and CDR2 YYNGEE come from the germline V gene. The whole variable domain, filled in from reference TRBV9 and TRBJ1-6, reads DSGVTQTPKHLITATGQRVTLRCSPRSGDLSVYWYQQSLDQGLQFLIQYYNGEERAKGNILERFSAQQFPDLHSELNLSSLELGDSALYFCASSPAGQSYNSPLHFGNGTRLTVT.

V is TRBV7-8 and J is TRBJ2-1; the D gene is possibly TRBD2 (6 bases). Germline V gene sequence: CDR1 SGHVS, CDR2 FQNEAQ. The CDR3 contains 15 residues. The V gene lost 6 bases and the J gene lost 1 base, with 13 bases spanning the gap. The CDR3 DNA sequence: TGTGCCAGCAGATATACCGGGACTTCCTACAATGAGCAGTTCTTC. It specifies CASRYTGTSYNEQFF.

The rearrangement links TRBV5-5 to TRBJ2-1; 11 nucleotides agree with TRBD2. The CDR3 runs 17 residues. Germline trimming cut 1 base from V and 9 bases from J; bases unmatched to any gene: 12. Germline-derived CDR1 and CDR2 are SGHKS and YYEKEE (reference sequence). CDR3 sequence: CASSLIVPSGGLGEQFF. CDR3 bases: TGTGCCAGCAGCTTGATCGTCCCTAGCGGGGGGCTAGGTGAGCAGTTCTTC.

The chain recombines TRBV5-1 with TRBJ2-1; D may be TRBD1 (6 bases). Deletions cut 1 base from V and 9 bases from J, with 17 bases between. CDR1 and CDR2 (germline): SGHRS, YFSETQ. CDR3 size: 15 residues. CDR3 region: CASSLWWTVKSEQFF. The CDR3 nucleotides are TGCGCCAGCAGCTTGTGGTGGACAGTCAAATCTGAGCAGTTCTTC.

The rearrangement links TRBV2 to TRBJ2-7, with 12 bases fitting TRBD2. The trim removed 6 bases at V and 2 bases at J, leaving 2 bases unmatched. This CDR3 has 14 amino acids. The germline V gene has CDR1 SNHLY and CDR2 FYNNEI. CDR3 sequence reads: CASSRLAGAYEQYF. The DNA of the CDR3 is TGTGCCAGCAGCAGACTAGCGGGGGCCTACGAGCAGTACTTC.

This sequence joins TRBV2 and TRBJ1-5; 7 nucleotides match TRBD1. Germline values: CDR1 SNHLY, CDR2 FYNNEI. CDR3 length: 15 amino acids. The V and J ends lost 6 bases and 3 bases, in that order; junction bases with no gene match: 8. The CDR3 is CASSRTGQANQPQHF. DNA for the CDR3: TGTGCCAGCAGCCGGACAGGCCAGGCCAATCAGCCCCAGCATTTT.

This chain uses TRBV4-2 with TRBJ1-5; 8 bases map to TRBD1. The CDR3 loop spans 17 amino acids. V trimming: 0 bases; J trimming: 5 bases; junction bases outside the gene matches: 9. Germline V gene data show CDR1 as LGHNA and CDR2 as YNFKEQ. CDR3 sequence (DNA): TGTGCCAGCAGCCAAGATCTAGAGGACAGGGTCCATCAGCCCCAGCATTTT. It yields the protein CASSQDLEDRVHQPQHF.

This clone came up once. The rearrangement uses TRBV11-2 and TRBJ1-1, with TRBD1 matching over 7 bases. The germline CDR1 and CDR2 sequences are SGHAT and FQNNGV. With V trimmed by 1 base and J by 10 bases, 12 bases remained unmatched. The CDR3 consists of 15 residues. CDR3 protein: CASSLAHPATGRAFF. In DNA form, the CDR3 reads TGTGCCAGCAGCTTAGCCCATCCCGCGACAGGGAGAGCTTTCTTT.

CDR3 residues: CAISPGQTTIYEQYF. CDR3 nucleotide sequence: TGTGCCATCAGCCCGGGACAGACTACAATCTACGAGCAGTACTTC. The chain joins TRBV10-3 to TRBJ2-7; 7 bases line up with TRBD1. The CDR3 loop spans 15 amino acids. The trim removed 6 bases at V and 3 bases at J, leaving 11 bases unmatched. Germline-derived CDR1 and CDR2 are ENHRY and SYGVKD.